Listed below are T cell receptor beta chains from one sample, sequenced in a study of T cell repertoires in cytomegalovirus infection. TCRdb processed the reads anew with MiXCR; each CDR3 protein has one entry. The sample has around 310,000 distinct CDR3 sequences; 29% are singletons. Their specific antigens are unknown. The sample in question was cultured PBMCs, obtained from culture after CMV antigen stimulation. Every receptor here comes from a human donor in good health (CMV status not recorded). Some clones in this sample may be carry-over from other donors' samples. Each CDR3 is given with its conserved first and last residue. A D gene is named only where the DNA matches it firmly. Size is omitted from some rows. Given values are once, few, many or a class for expanded clones.

j_call: TRBJ1-3
d_call: .
v_call: TRBV6-1
clone_size: few
cdr3_nt: TGTGCCAGCAGTGAAGCGATCCGGGGCGGCGGGGGAAACACCATATATTTT
cdr3_aa: CASSEAIRGGGGNTIYF

j_call: TRBJ1-1
d_call: .
v_call: TRBV7-8
clone_size: few
cdr3_nt: TGTGCCAGCAGCATGGACAGAATGAACACTGAAGCTTTCTTT
cdr3_aa: CASSMDRMNTEAFF

j_call: TRBJ1-1
d_call: .
v_call: TRBV10-3
clone_size: .
cdr3_nt: TGTGCCATCAGTGAGTTCGAAGTGACGAACACTGAAGCTTTCTTT
cdr3_aa: CAISEFEVTNTEAFF

j_call: TRBJ2-3
d_call: TRBD2
v_call: TRBV28
clone_size: .
cdr3_nt: TGTGCCAGCAACCGACTAGCGGGAGGATTAGATACGCAGTATTTT
cdr3_aa: CASNRLAGGLDTQYF

j_call: TRBJ2-3
d_call: TRBD1
v_call: TRBV29-1
clone_size: .
cdr3_nt: TGCAGCGTTTCTCAGCGAGGGACAGATACGCTGTATTTT
cdr3_aa: CSVSQRGTDTLYF

j_call: TRBJ2-3
d_call: TRBD1
v_call: TRBV10-3
clone_size: few
cdr3_nt: TGTGCCATCAGTTCGACAGGGGGGGCAGATACGCAGTATTTT
cdr3_aa: CAISSTGGADTQYF

j_call: TRBJ2-2
d_call: .
v_call: TRBV7-2
clone_size: .
cdr3_nt: TGTGCCAGCAGCCCTGTACCGAACACCGGGGAGCTGTTTTTT
cdr3_aa: CASSPVPNTGELFF

j_call: TRBJ2-5
d_call: .
v_call: TRBV7-9
clone_size: .
cdr3_nt: TGTGCCAGCAGCTCATACAGGGCTCGGGGGGCCCAGTACTTC
cdr3_aa: CASSSYRARGAQYF

j_call: TRBJ1-1
d_call: .
v_call: TRBV7-8
clone_size: .
cdr3_nt: TGTGCCAGCAGCTTAAGCCGCCTTTACAGCGCCACTGAAGCTTTCTTT
cdr3_aa: CASSLSRLYSATEAFF

j_call: TRBJ2-7
d_call: TRBD1
v_call: TRBV11-3
clone_size: .
cdr3_nt: TGTGCCAGCAGCTCCGGGACAGGGGGCTATTCTCTGTGGTACGAGCAGTACTTC
cdr3_aa: CASSSGTGGYSLWYEQYF

j_call: TRBJ1-6
d_call: .
v_call: TRBV6-5
clone_size: .
cdr3_nt: TGTGCCAGCAGTCTACTCCCGAGGGACTATAATTCACCCCTCCACTTT
cdr3_aa: CASSLLPRDYNSPLHF

j_call: TRBJ1-6
d_call: .
v_call: TRBV7-2
clone_size: .
cdr3_nt: TGTGCCAGCAGTTTTCAGGGTTCACCCCTCCACTTT
cdr3_aa: CASSFQGSPLHF

j_call: TRBJ2-3
d_call: TRBD2
v_call: TRBV5-1
clone_size: .
cdr3_nt: TGCGCCAGCAACCTAGCGGGGGAGGGGAATACGCAGTATTTT
cdr3_aa: CASNLAGEGNTQYF

j_call: TRBJ1-1
d_call: .
v_call: TRBV7-9
clone_size: .
cdr3_nt: TGTGCCAGCAGCCCCAGTTCTTACACTGAAGCTTTCTTT
cdr3_aa: CASSPSSYTEAFF

j_call: TRBJ1-2
d_call: TRBD1
v_call: TRBV18
clone_size: once
cdr3_nt: TGTGCCAGCTCCGGGACAGGGGTTCCTGGCTACACCTTC
cdr3_aa: CASSGTGVPGYTF

j_call: TRBJ2-5
d_call: TRBD2
v_call: TRBV4-1
clone_size: few
cdr3_nt: TGCGCCAGCAGCCAAGGGTATACGGGCGGGGGTGAGACCCAGTACTTC
cdr3_aa: CASSQGYTGGGETQYF

j_call: TRBJ1-5
d_call: .
v_call: TRBV6-6
clone_size: .
cdr3_nt: TGTGCCAGCAGACCCCCCCCGGGCTACGACACGGCCCAGCATTTT
cdr3_aa: CASRPPPGYDTAQHF

j_call: TRBJ1-1
d_call: .
v_call: TRBV3-1
clone_size: .
cdr3_nt: TGTGCCAGCAGCCAACGGACGGCGCGGAACACTGAAGCTTTCTTT
cdr3_aa: CASSQRTARNTEAFF